This entry describes one T cell receptor beta chain. Other DNA sequences in this sample translate to the same CDR3. How the authors handled the data: Estimates of nucleated cell counts were drawn from the amplification of reference gene primers. Assay: immunoSEQ multiplex PCR; the TCRdb copy retains only in-frame clones and omits some. V and J calls and clone size are copied from that table; D and trimming were computed from the DNA. The sample has roughly 88,000 clones, roughly 80% seen once; the top ten hold 15% to 19%. This sample is drawn from a study of blood T cell repertoires in COVID-19. Across the study: Sites across the United States, Italy and Spain contributed samples from acute and convalescent COVID-19.

Germline CDR1 and CDR2: SGDLS and YYNGEE. This CDR3 is 13 amino acids long. V was shortened by 2 bases and J by 6 bases, with 9 bases between the two germline ends. The clonotype was recovered from a woman over 75 with acute or convalescent COVID-19. What was sequenced was peripheral blood. The chain joins TRBV9 to TRBJ1-5, with D tentatively TRBD1 (5 bases). CDR3 amino acids: CASSVGGSQPQHF. The CDR3 bases are TGTGCCAGCAGCGTTGGGGGGTCTCAGCCCCAGCATTTT.